This T cell receptor beta chain was documented in a study of T cell repertoires in cytomegalovirus infection. Across the whole study: Public TCR beta signatures were indicative of both CMV infection and a matching HLA type. The study's findings and limits: Summed frequency of public TCR beta families distinguished CMV carriers with the relevant HLA. Within the response measured ex vivo, HLA-C-restricted CMV-specific TCR beta clonotypes were dominant.

TCRdb passed the reads through MiXCR, listing each CDR3 protein once. The table includes hundreds of thousands of distinct CDR3 sequences, 42% detected once. On this clonotype itself: Its antigen is unidentified.

Germline-derived CDR1 and CDR2 are LNHDA and SQIVND (reference sequence). The germline V and J ends were trimmed by 3 bases and 3 bases, with 6 bases remaining between them. The CDR3 is 12 residues long. V usage is TRBV19 and J usage is TRBJ2-7; D remains ambiguous. The TCR originated in a human donor in good health (CMV status not recorded). Some clones in this sample may be carry-over from other donors' samples. The sample was cultured PBMCs, taken from culture after CMV antigen stimulation. The CDR3 nucleotides read TGTGCCAGTAGTATGTGGGGCTACGAGCAGTACTTC. Translating gives CASSMWGYEQYF.